This TCR beta chain was captured by sequencing in a study of blood T cell repertoires in COVID-19. Germline V gives CDR1 SEHNR, CDR2 FQNEAQ (reference sequence). The CDR3 runs 17 residues. The junction had 6 bases not matched to a gene; V was cut back by 3 bases and J by 5 bases. Here immunoSEQ multiplex PCR was the method, and the copy in TCRdb shows in-frame clones only, minus some. This sample yields roughly 130,000 clones, of which more than 70% are seen a single time; approximately 13% belongs to the top ten. The specimen sequenced was peripheral blood. This sequence joins TRBV7-9 and TRBJ2-2, with 13 bases identical to TRBD2. This clonotype was obtained from a woman aged 25 to 39 who had recovered from COVID-19. In nucleotides, the CDR3 is TGTGCCAGCAGCTTCGGACTAGCGGGAGTCGGGACCGGGGAGCTGTTTTTT. Its protein is CASSFGLAGVGTGELFF.